These 5 T cell receptor beta chains came from one sample sequenced in a study of human T cells and chemical hapten exposure. Time point indicated: patch test 1, 2 weeks after DPC sensitization. Indicated treatment: therapeutic diphenylcyclopropenone sensitization with weekly scalp DPC. TCRdb re-analysed the RACE reads in MiXCR, keeping a single row per CDR3 protein. This sample has some 120,000 distinct CDR3 sequences, with around 10% found just once. Sequenced material: whole blood, taken in connection with sensitization to the hapten diphenylcyclopropenone (DPC). These receptors all stem from a woman aged 50 to 60 with alopecia areata. Some clones in this sample may be carry-over from other donors' samples.

The chain employs TRBV10-1 and TRBJ1-1; D gene unclear. This CDR3 is built from 13 residues. Trimming removed 3 bases from V and 1 base from J, with 6 bases in between. The germline V gene has CDR1 WNHNN and CDR2 SYGVQD (reference sequence). CDR3 in amino acids: CASSDEKNTEAFF. DNA for the CDR3: TGCGCCAGCAGTGATGAGAAGAACACTGAAGCTTTCTTT.

The CDR3 coding sequence is TGTGCCAGCAGTGCCACAGGGGTCTTCCAGCCCCAGCATTTT. Amino acid sequence: CASSATGVFQPQHF. The rearrangement joins TRBV2 to TRBJ1-5; 7 bases line up with TRBD1. Germline loops: CDR1 SNHLY, CDR2 FYNNEI. V was pared by 4 bases and J by 7 bases, with 7 bases of the junction left unmatched. The CDR3 sequence is 14 residues long.

Many counts were recorded for this clonotype. The chain recombines TRBV9 with TRBJ1-6, with TRBD1 matching over 7 bases. Trimming removed 4 bases from V and 7 bases from J; junction bases left unmatched: 8. The CDR3 loop spans 15 amino acids. Germline V CDR1 and CDR2: SGDLS, YYNGEE. CDR3 loop: CASSTRDSSNSPLHF. The DNA of the CDR3 is TGTGCCAGCAGCACCCGGGACAGTTCCAATTCACCCCTCCACTTT.

This clonotype was counted between two and nine times. The chain combines TRBV7-2 with TRBJ1-2; D is undetermined. Looked up from germline, CDR1 is SGHTA and CDR2 is FQGNSA. Trimming left V 5 bases short and J 3 bases short, with 13 bases between. This CDR3 contains 14 residues. The CDR3 region is CASSPALRDYGYTF. The CDR3 bases are TGTGCCAGCAGCCCAGCGTTGAGGGACTATGGCTACACCTTC.

In DNA form, the CDR3 reads TGTGCCAGCAGTTACCGTGGGGGCACAGATACGCAGTATTTT. This sequence encodes CASSYRGGTDTQYF. The J gene is TRBJ2-3, the V gene TRBV6-5; D gene uncertain. Germline V gene data show CDR1 as MNHEY and CDR2 as SVGAGI. The CDR3 consists of 14 residues. V was cut by 2 bases and J by 1 base, with 7 bases left in between.